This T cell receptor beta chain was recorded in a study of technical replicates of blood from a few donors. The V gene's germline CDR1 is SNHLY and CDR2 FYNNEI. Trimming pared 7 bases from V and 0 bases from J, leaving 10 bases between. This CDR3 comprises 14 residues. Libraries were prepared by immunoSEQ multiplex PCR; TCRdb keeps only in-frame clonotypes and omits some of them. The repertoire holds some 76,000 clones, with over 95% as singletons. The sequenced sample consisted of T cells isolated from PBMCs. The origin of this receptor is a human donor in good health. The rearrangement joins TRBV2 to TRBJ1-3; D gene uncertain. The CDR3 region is CASTRLTSGNTIYF. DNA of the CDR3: TGTGCCAGCACGAGGTTAACCTCTGGAAACACCATATATTTT.